One sample yielded the 24 T cell receptor beta chains listed below, sequenced in a study of glioma-infiltrating T cells. Amplification of TCR alpha and beta CDR3 regions from RNA used iRepertoire nested multiplex PCR. In TCRdb, the multiplex PCR reads were re-called with MiXCR into one record per CDR3 protein. The table lists 150,000 to 200,000 distinct CDR3 sequences, roughly 32% of them singletons. The sequenced material came from glioma tissue, nonneoplastic brain tissue, or PBMCs (not recorded which). Source of these receptors: a human donor with low-grade glioma or glioblastoma, undergoing nonglioma brain surgery, or in good health (not recorded which).

This clonotype has a count of ten or more. DNA for the CDR3: TGTGCCAGCAGCCTCCAGACTAGCGGGAGTTCCTACAATGAGCAGTTCTTC. Its translation: CASSLQTSGSSYNEQFF. This sequence joins TRBV3-1 and TRBJ2-1, with 12 bases lining up with TRBD2. The germline gives CDR1 LGHDT, CDR2 YNNKEL (reference sequence). V was clipped by 4 bases and J by 1 base; unmatched bases: 5. This CDR3 has 17 residues.

This clonotype was detected many times. The chain links TRBV20-1 to TRBJ2-1; no clear D. This CDR3 region has 15 residues. The germline CDR1 and CDR2 sequences are DFQATT and SNEGSKA (reference sequence). The V end was cut by 6 bases, the J end by 5 bases, with 20 bases between. The CDR3 sequence is CSAPWGLVKDNEQFF. As DNA, the CDR3 is TGCAGTGCCCCCTGGGGTCTAGTAAAGGACAATGAGCAGTTCTTC.

This clonotype has ten or more counts. The V call is TRBV6-2 or TRBV6-3, the J call TRBJ2-3; 7 bases match TRBD1. V lost 6 bases to trimming and J lost 4 bases; unmatched junction nucleotides: 7. CDR3 size: 14 residues. Germline CDR1 and CDR2: MNHEY and SVGEGT. The CDR3 is CASRRTGGSDTQYF. For the CDR3, the DNA is TGTGCCAGCAGGAGGACAGGAGGATCAGATACGCAGTATTTT.

The CDR3 is CSASSGSRDNEQFF. Here the CDR3 DNA reads TGCAGTGCTAGTAGCGGGAGTAGGGACAATGAGCAGTTCTTC. The chain recombines TRBV20-1 with TRBJ2-1; 9 positions agree with TRBD2. The CDR3 has 14 residues. The V and J ends lost 3 bases and 5 bases, in that order; junction bases with no gene match: 5. Germline V gene lookup returns CDR1 DFQATT and CDR2 SNEGSKA (reference sequence).

This clonotype was counted at least ten times. The chain links TRBV27 to TRBJ1-5; D not resolved. V was trimmed by 0 bases and J by 5 bases, leaving 8 bases between them. This CDR3 comprises 14 residues. Looked up from germline, CDR1 is MNHEY and CDR2 is SMNVEV (reference sequence). As DNA, the CDR3 is TGTGCCAGCAGTTTATCAGGGTTTTATCAGCCCCAGCATTTT. Protein product: CASSLSGFYQPQHF.

This clonotype was observed once. A read error may explain this, as a much larger clone is one base away. The chain recombines TRBV2 with TRBJ2-2; D is unresolved. Germline V CDR1 and CDR2: SNHLY, FYNNEI. The CDR3 totals 13 residues. Deletions cut 4 bases from V and 4 bases from J, with 7 bases between. The CDR3 sequence is CASSVGTTGELFF. CDR3 bases: TGTGCCAGCAGTGTCGGTACCACCGGGGAGCTGTTTTTT.

This clonotype was seen ten or more times. The rearrangement uses TRBV7-2 and TRBJ2-1; no reliable D call. The CDR3 loop spans 15 amino acids. Germline loops: CDR1 SGHTA, CDR2 FQGNSA. Trimming took 0 bases from V and 5 from J, leaving 11 bases between them. The CDR3 DNA follows: TGTGCCAGCAGCTTAGCTTTGCAGGTTCACAATGAGCAGTTCTTC. Its protein product is CASSLALQVHNEQFF.

This clonotype has a count of ten or more. The chain carries TRBV2 and TRBJ1-5; tentative D call: TRBD1 (5 bases). The CDR3 contains 13 residues. V was pared by 5 bases and J by 9 bases, with 14 bases between. Germline assignment: CDR1 SNHLY and CDR2 FYNNEI. The CDR3 sequence is CASSPLGEMPQHF. The CDR3 DNA reads TGTGCCAGCAGTCCCTTGGGGGAGATGCCCCAGCATTTT. Drawing the rest from reference TRBV2 and TRBJ1-5, the complete variable domain is EPEVTQTPSHQVTQMGQEVILRCVPISNHLYFYWYRQILGQKVEFLVSFYNNEISEKSEIFDDQFSVERPDGSNFTLKIRSTKLEDSAMYFCASSPLGEMPQHFGDGTRLSIL.

This rearrangement joins TRBV5-1 to TRBJ1-1; D perhaps matches TRBD1 (6 bases). The CDR3 totals 13 residues. Trimming took off 4 bases at V and 5 bases at J, with 12 bases between the two ends. Germline CDR1 SGHRS, CDR2 YFSETQ. This chain's CDR3 is CASSVTGRTEAFF. CDR3 DNA: TGCGCCAGCAGCGTGACAGGTAGAACTGAAGCTTTCTTT.

This clonotype was recorded a few times. The chain joins TRBV27 to TRBJ2-3; 7 bases line up with TRBD2. This CDR3 region has 15 residues. CDR1 is MNHEY and CDR2 is SMNVEV in the germline V gene (reference sequence). V gave up 5 bases and J gave up 3 bases; unmatched junction bases: 8. CDR3 in amino acids: CASSVAGVQTDTQYF. DNA of the CDR3: TGTGCCAGCAGTGTCGCGGGAGTCCAAACAGATACGCAGTATTTT.

This clonotype has a handful of counts. One end of the junction fails to match germline, which may point to a read error. The chain combines TRBV4-1 with TRBJ2-7; no reliable D call. Germline V lookup: CDR1 MGHRA, CDR2 YSYEKL. The CDR3 has 14 residues. The CDR3, as DNA: TGCGCCAGCAGCCAAGATCGAGGTCGCTACGGGCAGTACTTC. Amino acid sequence: CASSQDRGRYGQYF.

This chain links TRBV30 with TRBJ1-2; 12 bases are shared with TRBD1. CDR1 is GTSNPN, CDR2 SVGIG, per germline (reference sequence). J lost 6 bases, V lost 1 base, and 6 bases had no gene match. The CDR3 totals 15 residues. This CDR3 is CAWSAGTGGRNGYTF. As DNA, the CDR3 is TGTGCCTGGAGTGCCGGGACAGGGGGCAGGAATGGCTACACCTTC.

Note on this clonotype: A much bigger clone sits one base away, suggesting this may be a read error. The genes are TRBV29-1 and TRBJ2-1, with 15 bases identical to TRBD2. Trimming at V came to 1 base and at J to 9 bases, leaving 13 bases not matched to a gene. Germline loops: CDR1 SQVTM, CDR2 ANQGSEA. The length of the CDR3 is 18 residues. In DNA, the CDR3 is TGCAGCGTTGAAGGGAGACCGAGGACTAGCGGGAGGGGGTTTGAGCAGTTCTTC. It encodes CSVEGRPRTSGRGFEQFF.

Details on this clonotype: A much larger clone lies a single base off, so this may be a read error. CDR3 sequence: CASSFLQEPEETQYF. Written as DNA, the CDR3 is TGTGCCAGCAGCTTCCTACAGGAGCCAGAGGAGACCCAGTACTTC. The chain recombines TRBV7-9 with TRBJ2-7; D perhaps matches TRBD1 (5 bases). The J call is uncertain, as TRBJ2-5 better fits the DNA end. CDR1 is SEHNR, CDR2 FQNEAQ, per germline (reference sequence). This CDR3 contains 15 residues.

Comment on this clonotype: One junction end does not reproduce the germline sequence, and a read error may be involved. CDR3 in amino acids: CSVVRGSSKDTQYF. DNA for the CDR3: TGCAGCGTGGTCCGGGGCTCGAGCAAAGATACGCAGTATTTT. The gene calls are TRBV29-1 and TRBJ2-3; the D gene could be TRBD1 or TRBD2 (5 bases each). The CDR3 extends over 14 amino acids. The V gene's germline CDR1 is SQVTM and CDR2 ANQGSEA.

This clonotype was counted many times. The chain has TRBV20-1 and TRBJ1-1; TRBD1 is a possible D gene (6 bases). Germline values: CDR1 DFQATT, CDR2 SNEGSKA (reference sequence). The CDR3 has 15 amino acids. CDR3 protein: CSHWGPTMGVTEAFF. The CDR3 DNA reads as TGCAGCCACTGGGGGCCGACCATGGGAGTCACTGAAGCTTTCTTT.

This clonotype came up many times. The V and J genes are TRBV6-1 and TRBJ2-4; D remains ambiguous. The CDR3 length is 11 residues. In germline, CDR1 is MNHNS, CDR2 SASEGT. V was shortened by 2 bases and J by 10 bases, with 6 bases between the two germline ends. Here the CDR3 reads CASSERQIQYF. The CDR3 coding sequence is TGTGCCAGCAGTGAACGGCAAATTCAGTACTTC.

This clonotype was seen a few times. V is TRBV12-3 or TRBV12-4 and J is TRBJ2-2, with 12 bases lining up with TRBD2. This CDR3 spans 16 amino acids. Germline trimming cut 5 bases from V and 3 bases from J; bases unmatched to any gene: 4. The CDR3 sequence is CASSTRLAGDTGELFF. CDR3 in DNA: TGTGCCAGCAGTACTAGACTAGCGGGAGACACCGGGGAGCTGTTTTTT.

This clonotype was picked up many times. This chain joins TRBV7-9 and TRBJ1-1; no firm D call. Germline V gives CDR1 SEHNR, CDR2 FQNEAQ (reference sequence). CDR3 length: 13 residues. The V end lost 0 bases, the J end lost 3 bases, and 5 bases lay between the germline ends. CDR3 residues: CASSLAGDTEAFF. The CDR3 DNA reads as TGTGCCAGCAGCTTAGCGGGTGACACTGAAGCTTTCTTT.

The chain joins TRBV20-1 to TRBJ2-7, with 11 bases fitting TRBD2. Germline CDR1 and CDR2: DFQATT and SNEGSKA (reference sequence). The CDR3 extends over 13 amino acids. The ends lost 8 bases at V and 10 bases at J; junction bases unmatched: 13. The CDR3 loop reads CSPTTTSGIFQYF. DNA of the CDR3: TGCAGTCCTACCACGACTAGCGGGATCTTCCAGTACTTC.

In its sample, this clonotype was seen a few times. A read error may explain this, as a much larger clone is one base away. The chain carries TRBV20-1 and TRBJ2-5, with 8 bases identical to TRBD2. With V trimmed by 0 bases and J by 11 bases, 26 bases remained unmatched. Looked up from germline, CDR1 is DFQATT and CDR2 is SNEGSKA (reference sequence). The CDR3 runs to 19 residues. DNA for the CDR3: TGCAGTGCTAGAGATAGATTTGCCCCGGGAGGGACCTCCTACAATGAGCAGTACTTC. The encoded protein is CSARDRFAPGGTSYNEQYF.

About this clonotype: A read error is possible here, since a much larger clone lies one base away. J is TRBJ1-1 and V is TRBV4-3; weak D call: TRBD1 (5 bases). The CDR3 is made up of 16 amino acids. Germline V gives CDR1 LGHNA, CDR2 YSLEER. DNA for the CDR3: TGCGCCAGCACCCAAGATGAAGGGGCAGAGAACACTGAAGCTTTCTTT. This sequence encodes CASTQDEGAENTEAFF.

In its sample, this clonotype was seen many times. V usage is TRBV6-6 and J usage is TRBJ2-3, with D maybe TRBD2 (6 bases). V was cut by 2 bases and J by 4 bases, with 13 bases left in between. The CDR3 loop spans 15 amino acids. Germline V CDR1 and CDR2: MNHNY, SVGAGI (reference sequence). This CDR3 reads CASSYSGSFADTQYF. CDR3 in DNA: TGTGCCAGCAGTTACAGCGGGTCTTTCGCAGATACGCAGTATTTT.

V and J are TRBV4-1 and TRBJ2-7; 9 bases align to TRBD1. CDR1 and CDR2 from the germline V gene are MGHRA and YSYEKL. The CDR3 contains 18 residues. V was clipped by 0 bases and J by 3 bases; unmatched bases: 12. For the CDR3, the DNA is TGCGCCAGCAGCCAAGAAGTCGGACAGGGGACTCTTAGCTACGAGCAGTACTTC. It encodes CASSQEVGQGTLSYEQYF.